This T cell receptor beta chain was recorded in a study of beta chain features in type 1 diabetes. Germline V gene data show CDR1 as MNHNY and CDR2 as SVGAGI (reference sequence). The CDR3 runs 13 residues. Between the trimmed V and J ends, which lost 6 bases and 3 bases, there was a span of 12 bases. This clone was seen more than once but under ten times. Sequenced material consisted of expressed TCRB transcripts (all of the isolated RNA was reverse transcribed). The table came from immunoSEQ multiplex PCR; TCRdb's copy has only in-frame clones and leaves some out. The sample includes about 140,000 clones, roughly 9.3% of them seen just once.

The TCR comes from a woman aged 40-49 years in good health. Sequencing input: central memory CD4+ T cells from blood. This chain joins TRBV6-6 and TRBJ2-7; possibly TRBD2 for D (5 bases). CDR3 coding DNA: TGTGCCAGCAGCCTGTCCGGGGACTACGAGCAGTACTTC. It encodes CASSLSGDYEQYF.